Sequencing of this T cell receptor beta chain was carried out in a study of blood T cell repertoires in COVID-19. Study background: The United States, Italy and Spain provided the acute and convalescent COVID-19 samples. In each case, the material was cDNA or gDNA derived from T cells, B-cell-depleted T cells, or PBMCs.

Authors' analysis steps: Counts of nucleated cells, estimated from reference gene primer amplification, were obtained. Some clones are missing from TCRdb's copy, which holds only in-frame ones; the method was immunoSEQ multiplex PCR. V, J and clone size are those of that table, while D and trimming were read from the DNA. The table includes 200,000 or so clones, 80% to 90% detected once. The V end was cut by 0 bases, the J end by 5 bases, with 16 bases between. The CDR3 loop spans 16 amino acids. The germline V gene encodes CDR1 LGHNA and CDR2 YNFKEQ. This clone occurred once. The clonotype comes from a human donor with active or convalescent COVID-19. The donor label of this sample is uncertain. Material for sequencing was peripheral blood. The V gene is TRBV4-2, the J gene TRBJ2-5, with D unclear. CDR3 region: CASSQDRQRGTETQYF. The CDR3 DNA is TGTGCCAGCAGCCAAGATCGGCAGCGAGGCACCGAGACCCAGTACTTC.